This T cell receptor beta chain was recorded in a study of cytomegalovirus exposure and HLA in healthy donors. On the study more broadly: Out of 398 genotyped donors, about 80% belonged to the Caucasian-associated ancestry cluster. Study results and caveats: Earlier analysis yielded a pattern in which most TCR beta V segments were productive about 87% or about 30% of the time. Certain indistinguishable V segments, among them TRBV6-2 and TRBV6-3, were excluded.

In germline, CDR1 is SGHKS, CDR2 YYEKEE (reference sequence). V was pared by 2 bases and J by 5 bases, with 19 bases between. The CDR3 contains 16 residues. Note on this clone: Antigen: not known.

PCR amplification relied on 60 Vbeta primers (plus 13 Jbeta primers). In the study's own analysis: Counted up in a later analysis, unique TCR beta chains came to 65 million to 100 million, with about 9.9 million shared. The method was immunoSEQ multiplex PCR; TCRdb's version includes in-frame clones alone and lacks a portion of them. Clone size and the V and J calls come from that table; the DNA yielded D and trimming. There are over 200,000 clones in the sample; 85% to 90% occur only once, and 1% to 1.5% lies in the top ten. The sequenced sample consisted of PBMCs. The genes are TRBV5-5 and TRBJ2-5; weak D call: TRBD2 (6 bases). The source of this sequence is a human donor in good health. The CDR3 protein is CASSLDLGEAQETQYF. The CDR3 DNA is TGTGCCAGCAGCTTAGATTTAGGGGAGGCGCAGGAGACCCAGTACTTC. The complete variable domain, with remaining parts taken from reference TRBV5-5 and TRBJ2-5, reads DAGVTQSPTHLIKTRGQQVTLRCSPISGHKSVSWYQQVLGQGPQFIFQYYEKEERGRGNFPDRFSARQFPNYSSELNVNALLLGDSALYLCASSLDLGEAQETQYFGPGTRLLVL.